Below, 9 T cell receptor beta chains from the same sample are listed, as sequenced in a study of T-cell reconstitution after alpha-beta-depleted transplantation in children (dated by TCRdb to 2015 to 2016). Library preparation was by PCR. The run used an Illumina HiSeq 2500. To normalize quantification of the TCRbeta repertoire, the TCR libraries were built with molecular barcoding that relied on unique molecular identifiers. TCRdb's own reprocessing of the public reads used fastp at Q25 and MiXCR and kept productive beta chains. Records with the same CDR3 protein are collapsed into one entry carrying the most frequent genes and DNA. The sample contains about 980,000 distinct CDR3 sequences, less than 30% of them found a single time. The ten biggest clones cover about 28% of the sample. In light of the paper, this sample's treatment or condition label describes: allogeneic hematopoietic cell transplantation with graft depleted of TCRalphabeta T cells and CD19 B cells.

The sequencing used PBMCs, mostly from graft donor cells, collected 360 days after TCRalphabeta/CD19-depleted stem cell transplant. All receptors derive from a boy under two years old who had a stem cell transplant for SCID, so the T cells may come from the graft donor.

This chain uses TRBV7-8 with TRBJ2-7; weak D call: TRBD2 (5 bases). From germline, CDR1 is SGHVS and CDR2 FQNEAQ. The V end lost 0 bases, the J end lost 12 bases, and 15 bases lay between the germline ends. The CDR3 is 13 residues long. The CDR3 bases are TGTGCCAGCAGCTTAGCGCGGGCCTCCCAGAGGTACTTC. This encodes CASSLARASQRYF.

The V call is TRBV4-2, the J call TRBJ2-2; 9 nucleotides agree with TRBD1. The CDR3 is 17 amino acids. CDR1 and CDR2 (germline): LGHNA, YNFKEQ. Losses at the gene ends were 0 bases for V and 7 bases for J; bases not matched to a gene: 9. The CDR3 reads CASSQDEGTGFDGELFF. CDR3 coding DNA: TGTGCCAGCAGCCAAGATGAAGGGACAGGGTTCGACGGGGAGCTGTTTTTT.

The chain carries TRBV7-9 and TRBJ2-7; 7 bases are shared with TRBD1. There are 14 residues in the CDR3. V shed 5 bases, J shed 5 bases, and the junction held 9 bases outside the gene matches. Looked up from germline, CDR1 is SEHNR and CDR2 is FQNEAQ (reference sequence). Written as DNA, the CDR3 is TGTGCCAGCAGCCCTGACAGGGCCAGTGACGAGCAGTACTTC. Translation: CASSPDRASDEQYF.

The CDR3 bases are TGTGCCAGTACCCGACAGGGTCAGGCCCCTTACAATGAGCAGTTCTTC. Protein product: CASTRQGQAPYNEQFF. The J gene is TRBJ2-1, the V gene TRBV19; 7 nucleotides agree with TRBD1. V lost 7 bases, J lost 4 bases, and 13 bases stayed unmatched. CDR3 length: 16 residues. Germline V gene sequence: CDR1 LNHDA, CDR2 SQIVND (reference sequence).

This clonotype was seen only a few times. This chain links TRBV6-1 with TRBJ2-2, with 10 bases that match TRBD1. V was clipped by 4 bases and J by 1 base; unmatched bases: 0. CDR1 and CDR2 from the germline V gene are MNHNS and SASEGT. The CDR3 extends over 15 amino acids. CDR3 in amino acids: CASSGDRGNTGELFF. CDR3 coding DNA: TGTGCCAGCAGTGGGGACAGGGGGAACACCGGGGAGCTGTTTTTT.

This clonotype was counted a few times. The chain recombines TRBV3-1 with TRBJ1-6; D remains unclear. The V and J ends lost 1 base and 5 bases respectively, with 3 bases between them. This CDR3 has 13 residues. Germline CDR1 reads LGHDT; CDR2 reads YNNKEL (reference sequence). CDR3 protein: CASSQGDNSPLHF. The CDR3 DNA follows: TGTGCCAGCAGCCAAGGTGATAATTCACCCCTCCACTTT. Drawing the rest from reference TRBV3-1 and TRBJ1-6, the complete variable domain is DTAVSQTPKYLVTQMGNDKSIKCEQNLGHDTMYWYKQDSKKFLKIMFSYNNKELIINETVPNRFSPKSPDKAHLNLHINSLELGDSAVYFCASSQGDNSPLHFGNGTRLTVT.

Regarding this clonotype: A read error may account for a junction end that differs from germline. The rearrangement joins TRBV4-1 to TRBJ2-3; D unresolved. The CDR3 sequence is 17 residues long. Germline V gene data show CDR1 as MGHRA and CDR2 as YSYEKL. The CDR3 DNA is TGCGCCAGCAGCCAAGAATTCAGGATAGCTCGCACAGATACGCAGTACTTT. It codes for CASSQEFRIARTDTQYF.

This chain links TRBV28 with TRBJ2-7, with 9 bases that match TRBD2. Germline CDR1 is MDHEN and CDR2 is SYDVKM. J lost 0 bases, V lost 6 bases, and 15 bases had no gene match. This CDR3 has 18 amino acids. CDR3: CASRGGLAGTVSSYEQYF. For the CDR3, the DNA is TGTGCCAGCAGGGGGGGCCTAGCGGGAACCGTATCCTCCTACGAGCAGTACTTC. Filled out from reference TRBV28 and TRBJ2-7, the complete variable domain reads DVKVTQSSRYLVKRTGEKVFLECVQDMDHENMFWYRQDPGLGLRLIYFSYDVKMKEKGDIPEGYSVSREKKERFSLILESASTNQTSMYLCASRGGLAGTVSSYEQYFGPGTRLTVT.

The CDR3 here is CASSVDPGGNEQYF. The CDR3 DNA follows: TGTGCCAGCAGCGTAGACCCAGGGGGGAACGAGCAGTACTTC. The chain is built from TRBV9 and TRBJ2-7; the D gene is possibly TRBD1 (7 bases). Germline loops: CDR1 SGDLS, CDR2 YYNGEE. V gave up 0 bases and J gave up 5 bases, with 12 bases separating them. This CDR3 has 14 residues.